This TCR beta chain was recovered during a study of regulatory T cells in long-lasting Graves disease. Study observations and caveats: Persistent disease favored TRBV28, TRBJ1-2 and TRBJ2-5. More public clonotypes were shared by persistent patients (around 3,000) than by new patients (fewer than 1,000).

Time point described: persistent/refractory GD, antithyroid drugs over 5 years with positive TRAb. Preparation of the TCR library used RNA extracted from PBMCs. From each patient, nine milliliters of peripheral blood was drawn and collected into an EDTA anticoagulant tube. CDR3 length equals 18 residues. V shed 2 bases and J shed 1 base, with 17 bases lying between them. Germline values: CDR1 SGHTA, CDR2 FQGNSA. This clonotype was counted a few times. Its specificity is unknown. Construction of the TCR beta libraries employed iRepertoire HTBI primers in conjunction with Arm-PCR of CDR3 regions. Each CDR3 protein is one row after TCRdb ran MiXCR on the multiplex PCR reads. Here the sample spans hundreds of thousands of distinct CDR3 sequences, under 25% being singletons.

The origin of this receptor is a female donor with Graves disease. V is TRBV7-2 and J is TRBJ2-2; D perhaps matches TRBD2 (6 bases). The starting material was peripheral blood mononuclear cells (PBMCs), obtained when the disease was refractory, from a patient treated with antithyroid drugs. CDR3 protein: CASSLRGWRGGNTGELFF. DNA for the CDR3: TGTGCCAGCAGCTTAAGGGGTTGGAGGGGCGGGAACACCGGGGAGCTGTTTTTT. The full variable domain, in which reference TRBV7-2 and TRBJ2-2 provide the parts outside the CDR3, is GAGVSQSPSNKVTEKGKDVELRCDPISGHTALYWYRQSLGQGLEFLIYFQGNSAPDKSGLPSDRFSAERTGGSVSTLTIQRTQQEDSAVYLCASSLRGWRGGNTGELFFGEGSRLTVL.